These 25 T cell receptor beta chains share one sample of origin, sequenced in a study of blood T cell repertoires in COVID-19 (dated by TCRdb to about 2020). The library came from the immunoSEQ multiplex PCR assay. In TCRdb, the immuneACCESS table is reduced to in-frame sequences with V and J assigned. These tables do not hold every clone; where another copy was compared, an unresolved V gene accounts for under half, and the others remain unexplained. In all, the sample holds 250,000 to 350,000 clones, and roughly 84% of those were seen once. The top ten clonotypes cover roughly 1.5% of the sample. Sequences were obtained from peripheral blood. Receptors originate from a human donor with COVID-19, enrolled during active disease. The donor label of this sample is uncertain.

The sample holds a few counts of this clone. Written as DNA, the CDR3 is TGTGCCAGCAGCGCGTCACCGGGACAGCAGGCCTATGGCTACACCTTC. As protein: CASSASPGQQAYGYTF. The chain combines TRBV7-8 with TRBJ1-2; TRBD1 matches 7 bases. Trimming at V came to 5 bases and at J to 4 bases, leaving 13 bases not matched to a gene. CDR3 length: 16 amino acids. CDR1 and CDR2 (germline): SGHVS, FQNEAQ.

This chain links TRBV12-3 or TRBV12-4 with TRBJ1-5; D unresolved. Trimming left V 3 bases short and J 5 bases short, with 5 bases between. This CDR3 has 12 amino acids. The CDR3: CASSFPDQPQHF. DNA for the CDR3: TGTGCCAGCAGTTTCCCGGATCAGCCCCAGCATTTT.

V gene TRBV3-1 (or the pseudogene TRBV3-2) combines with J gene TRBJ2-7, with no clear D. The germline V and J ends were trimmed by 0 bases and 2 bases, with 8 bases remaining between them. Germline V gives CDR1 LGHDT, CDR2 YNNKEL (reference sequence). The CDR3 totals 14 residues. CDR3: CASSQEATTYEQYF. The DNA of the CDR3 is TGTGCCAGCAGCCAAGAGGCCACAACCTACGAGCAGTACTTC.

CDR3 sequence reads: CASSLPSGRFEQYF. The CDR3 DNA reads as TGTGCCAGCAGCTTGCCTAGCGGGAGGTTTGAGCAGTACTTC. The V gene is TRBV5-4, the J gene TRBJ2-7, with 11 bases aligning to TRBD2. The V gene end was trimmed by 1 base and the J gene end by 7 bases; junction bases not matched to a gene: 4. In germline, CDR1 is SGHNT, CDR2 YYREEE (reference sequence). The CDR3 runs 14 residues.

The chain employs TRBV5-6 and TRBJ2-2; the match to TRBD2 covers 8 bases. J lost 0 bases, V lost 4 bases, and 5 bases had no gene match. Germline V CDR1 and CDR2: SGHDT, YYEEEE. This CDR3 spans 16 amino acids. The CDR3 DNA sequence: TGTGCCAGCAGCGTAACTAGCGGATCGAACACCGGGGAGCTGTTTTTT. Its translation: CASSVTSGSNTGELFF. The variable domain in full, completed from reference TRBV5-6 and TRBJ2-2, reads DAGVTQSPTHLIKTRGQQVTLRCSPKSGHDTVSWYQQALGQGPQFIFQYYEEEERQRGNFPDRFSGHQFPNYSSELNVNALLLGDSALYLCASSVTSGSNTGELFFGEGSRLTVL.

The CDR3 nucleotides read TGTGCCAGCAGCGTAGAGGGCCAGGGGGGCACTGAAGCTTTCTTT. Amino acids: CASSVEGQGGTEAFF. The V call is TRBV9, the J call TRBJ1-1; the match to TRBD1 covers 7 bases. The CDR3 has 15 residues. Germline V gives CDR1 SGDLS, CDR2 YYNGEE. The ends lost 0 bases at V and 4 bases at J; junction bases unmatched: 6.

V gene TRBV28 combines with J gene TRBJ1-6, with 7 bases matching TRBD1. Germline CDR1 reads MDHEN; CDR2 reads SYDVKM. The CDR3 has 15 residues. Trimming at V came to 5 bases and at J to 6 bases, leaving 7 bases not matched to a gene. CDR3 sequence reads: CASSPPGQSNSPLHF. CDR3 DNA sequence: TGTGCCAGCAGTCCCCCGGGACAGAGTAATTCACCCCTCCACTTT.

CDR3 DNA sequence: TGTGCCACCAGTGATTCTAGGACAGGTCTAAGCGATGAGCAGTTCTTC. Its translation is CATSDSRTGLSDEQFF. This chain uses TRBV24-1 with TRBJ2-1; TRBD1 aligns across 7 bases. Germline CDR1 is KGHDR and CDR2 is SFDVKD. The CDR3 extends over 16 amino acids. Trimming removed 2 bases from V and 8 bases from J; junction bases left unmatched: 11.

The genes are TRBV9 and TRBJ2-5, with D maybe TRBD1 (6 bases). The CDR3 spans 15 residues. Germline V CDR1 and CDR2: SGDLS, YYNGEE. The V gene lost 0 bases and the J gene lost 0 bases, with 9 bases spanning the gap. DNA for the CDR3: TGTGCCAGCAGCGTAGTTAAGGGGGACCAAGAGACCCAGTACTTC. This translates into CASSVVKGDQETQYF.

This sequence joins TRBV27 and TRBJ2-1; the D gene is possibly TRBD2 (5 bases). Germline CDR1 reads MNHEY; CDR2 reads SMNVEV (reference sequence). Trimming stripped 3 bases from V and 10 bases from J, with 19 bases between. The CDR3 totals 15 residues. This chain's CDR3 is CASSFGGRNAREQFF. The DNA of the CDR3 is TGTGCCAGCAGTTTCGGTGGGAGAAACGCAAGGGAGCAGTTCTTC.

The chain employs TRBV28 and TRBJ2-2; D is uncertain. Trimming removed 3 bases from V and 6 bases from J, with 14 bases in between. The CDR3 consists of 15 residues. Per the germline V gene, CDR1 is MDHEN and CDR2 is SYDVKM. CDR3 amino acids: CASSFVADTSGELFF. The CDR3 region has the DNA TGTGCCAGCAGTTTCGTGGCAGACACCTCCGGGGAGCTGTTTTTT.

The chain uses TRBV6-6 and TRBJ2-5, with a possible D match to TRBD1 (5 bases). The length of the CDR3 is 13 residues. Germline assignment: CDR1 MNHNY and CDR2 SVGAGI (reference sequence). Trimming took off 6 bases at V and 2 bases at J, with 10 bases between the two ends. The chain's CDR3 is CASRGDKQETQYF. The CDR3 DNA is TGTGCCAGCAGAGGGGATAAACAAGAGACCCAGTACTTC.

CDR3 nucleotides: TGTGCCAGTAGTTCAGTTAGGGAGGCGAATGAAAAACTGTTTTTT. Protein sequence: CASSSVREANEKLFF. The V call is TRBV19, the J call TRBJ1-4; D unclear. Germline CDR1 and CDR2: LNHDA and SQIVND (reference sequence). The CDR3 sequence is 15 residues long. Trimming took 5 bases from V and 5 from J, leaving 15 bases between them.

This sequence joins TRBV28 and TRBJ1-2; D possibly corresponds to TRBD1 (5 bases). This CDR3 contains 13 residues. In germline, CDR1 is MDHEN, CDR2 SYDVKM. V was clipped by 0 bases and J by 8 bases, with 10 bases between them. CDR3 region: CASSLWQGLGYTF. The CDR3 coding sequence is TGTGCCAGCAGTTTATGGCAGGGATTGGGCTACACCTTC.

This clone has just a few counts. The chain recombines TRBV12-3 or TRBV12-4 with TRBJ1-2, with a tentative D call TRBD1 (5 bases). V gave up 10 bases and J gave up 8 bases, with 20 bases separating them. CDR3 length equals 13 residues. CDR3 sequence: CAIEPGLLRGYTF. As DNA, the CDR3 is TGTGCCATTGAACCGGGACTTCTACGAGGCTACACCTTC.

The chain is built from TRBV29-1 and TRBJ2-3; possible D gene TRBD1, 6 bases. There are 13 residues in the CDR3. V shed 4 bases and J shed 0 bases, with 8 bases lying between them. Germline assignment: CDR1 SQVTM and CDR2 ANQGSEA. CDR3 residues: CSVVRGSTDTQYF. The CDR3 region has the DNA TGCAGCGTTGTCAGGGGCAGCACAGATACGCAGTATTTT.

This chain links TRBV7-2 with TRBJ1-5, with D hard to call. V was pared by 1 base and J by 9 bases, with 7 bases between. Germline CDR1 is SGHTA and CDR2 is FQGNSA. The CDR3 spans 12 residues. This CDR3 reads CASSLDGRPQHF. In DNA form, the CDR3 reads TGTGCCAGCAGCTTAGACGGTAGGCCCCAGCATTTT.

J is TRBJ1-2 and V is TRBV29-1; 8 bases fit TRBD1. V lost 6 bases, J lost 7 bases, and 4 bases stayed unmatched. The CDR3 has 11 residues. CDR1 is SQVTM, CDR2 ANQGSEA, per germline. The CDR3 DNA is TGCAGCGTCCACACAGGGGGTGGCTACACCTTC. It yields the protein CSVHTGGGYTF. Based on the CDR3 plus reference TRBV29-1 and TRBJ1-2, the full variable domain is SAVISQKPSRDICQRGTSLTIQCQVDSQVTMMFWYRQQPGQSLTLIATANQGSEATYESGFVIDKFPISRPNLTFSTLTVSNMSPEDSSIYLCSVHTGGGYTFGSGTRLTVV.

The rearrangement links TRBV28 to TRBJ1-6; D possibly corresponds to TRBD1 (5 bases). Deletions cut 8 bases from V and 8 bases from J, with 16 bases between. Germline CDR1 MDHEN, CDR2 SYDVKM. This CDR3 is built from 14 residues. DNA of the CDR3: TGTGCCAGCGGGTTGCGGGGGTTCGATTCACCCCTCCACTTT. It specifies CASGLRGFDSPLHF.

The V call is TRBV5-4, the J call TRBJ2-7; 7 bases map to TRBD1. Germline V gene data show CDR1 as SGHNT and CDR2 as YYREEE (reference sequence). J gave up 5 bases and V 2 bases, and 7 bases lay outside the gene matches. CDR3 length: 14 residues. For the CDR3, the DNA is TGTGCCAGCAGCTTAGGGGACAGCGGTAACGAGCAGTACTTC. Residues: CASSLGDSGNEQYF. Based on the CDR3 plus reference TRBV5-4 and TRBJ2-7, the full variable domain is ETGVTQSPTHLIKTRGQQVTLRCSSQSGHNTVSWYQQALGQGPQFIFQYYREEENGRGNFPPRFSGLQFPNYSSELNVNALELDDSALYLCASSLGDSGNEQYFGPGTRLTVT.

The J gene is TRBJ2-7, the V gene TRBV29-1, with D possibly matching TRBD2 (6 bases). The CDR3 length is 12 residues. V lost 0 bases, J lost 6 bases, and 9 bases lay in between. Germline assignment: CDR1 SQVTM and CDR2 ANQGSEA. DNA for the CDR3: TGCAGCGTTGAAGAACGGGACTTCGAGCAGTACTTC. Translated: CSVEERDFEQYF.

The chain couples TRBV5-8 to TRBJ1-4; no definite D call. This CDR3 is built from 14 residues. From germline, CDR1 is SGHTS and CDR2 YDEGEE. V was pared by 5 bases and J by 0 bases, with 8 bases between. This CDR3 reads CASSWGATNEKLFF. CDR3 in DNA: TGTGCCAGCAGTTGGGGAGCAACTAATGAAAAACTGTTTTTT.

V and J are TRBV12-3 or TRBV12-4 and TRBJ2-1; D uncertain. The CDR3 contains 12 residues. The V gene lost 6 bases and the J gene lost 8 bases, with 11 bases spanning the gap. The chain's CDR3 is CASRSDLDEQFF. In nucleotides, the CDR3 is TGTGCCAGCAGATCCGACTTGGATGAGCAGTTCTTC.

The chain is built from TRBV9 and TRBJ1-2; D gene unclear. The CDR3 length is 13 residues. Per the germline V gene, CDR1 is SGDLS and CDR2 is YYNGEE. Trimming took 4 bases from V and 5 from J, leaving 12 bases between them. The CDR3 sequence: CASSQTGDYGYTF. DNA for the CDR3: TGTGCCAGCAGCCAGACGGGTGATTATGGCTACACCTTC.

The chain links TRBV11-2 to TRBJ2-5; TRBD1 agrees at 8 bases. J gave up 4 bases and V 6 bases, and 13 bases lay outside the gene matches. There are 16 residues in the CDR3. Germline assignment: CDR1 SGHAT and CDR2 FQNNGV. This chain's CDR3 is CASRPLSIRGRETQYF. The CDR3 DNA reads TGTGCCAGCAGGCCCCTTAGTATCAGGGGGCGAGAGACCCAGTACTTC. The entire variable domain, with the rest obtained from reference TRBV11-2 and TRBJ2-5, is as follows: EAGVAQSPRYKIIEKRQSVAFWCNPISGHATLYWYQQILGQGPKLLIQFQNNGVVDDSQLPKDRFSAERLKGVDSTLKIQPAKLEDSAVYLCASRPLSIRGRETQYFGPGTRLLVL.